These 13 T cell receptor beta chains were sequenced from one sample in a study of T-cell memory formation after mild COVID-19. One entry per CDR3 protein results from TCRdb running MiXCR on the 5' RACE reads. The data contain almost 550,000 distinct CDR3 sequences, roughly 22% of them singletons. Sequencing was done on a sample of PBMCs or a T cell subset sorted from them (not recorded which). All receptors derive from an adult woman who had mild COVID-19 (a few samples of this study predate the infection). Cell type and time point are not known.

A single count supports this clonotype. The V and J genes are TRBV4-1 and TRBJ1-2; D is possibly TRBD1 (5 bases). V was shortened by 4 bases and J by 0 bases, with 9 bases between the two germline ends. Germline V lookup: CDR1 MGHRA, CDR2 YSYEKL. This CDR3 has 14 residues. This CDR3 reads CASSRGGTNYGYTF. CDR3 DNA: TGCGCCAGCAGCCGGGGGGGAACTAACTATGGCTACACCTTC.

This chain's CDR3 is CASSLEGGAYQPQHF. The DNA for the CDR3 is TGTGCCAGCAGCCTGGAAGGCGGGGCCTATCAGCCCCAGCATTTT. The chain uses TRBV7-2 and TRBJ1-5; D perhaps matches TRBD1 (5 bases). V was clipped by 5 bases and J by 5 bases, with 16 bases between them. Germline CDR1 reads SGHTA; CDR2 reads FQGNSA. CDR3 size: 15 residues. The full variable domain, its missing parts supplied by reference TRBV7-2 and TRBJ1-5, is GAGVSQSPSNKVTEKGKDVELRCDPISGHTALYWYRQSLGQGLEFLIYFQGNSAPDKSGLPSDRFSAERTGGSVSTLTIQRTQQEDSAVYLCASSLEGGAYQPQHFGDGTRLSIL.

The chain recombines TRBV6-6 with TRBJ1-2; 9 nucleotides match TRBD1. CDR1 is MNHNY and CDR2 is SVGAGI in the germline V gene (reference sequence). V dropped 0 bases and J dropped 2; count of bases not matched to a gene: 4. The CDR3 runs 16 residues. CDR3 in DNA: TGTGCCAGCAGTTACTCACTTGGGACAGGGAACTATGGCTACACCTTC. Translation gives CASSYSLGTGNYGYTF.

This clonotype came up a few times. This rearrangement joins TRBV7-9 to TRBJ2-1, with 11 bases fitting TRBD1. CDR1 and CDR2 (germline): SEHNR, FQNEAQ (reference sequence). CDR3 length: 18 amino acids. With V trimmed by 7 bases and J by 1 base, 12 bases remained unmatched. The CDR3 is CASTPGQGDLNSYNEQFF. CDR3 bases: TGTGCCAGCACTCCGGGACAGGGGGATTTAAATTCCTACAATGAGCAGTTCTTC.

CDR3 in amino acids: CASSYPGTGYEQYF. CDR3 nucleotide sequence: TGTGCCAGCAGTTACCCCGGGACAGGCTACGAGCAGTACTTC. This chain uses TRBV6-6 with TRBJ2-7; 8 bases are a match to TRBD1. Germline CDR1 and CDR2: MNHNY and SVGAGI (reference sequence). After removal of 2 bases from V and 3 bases from J, the junction contained 3 bases not matched to a gene. This CDR3 is 14 amino acids long.

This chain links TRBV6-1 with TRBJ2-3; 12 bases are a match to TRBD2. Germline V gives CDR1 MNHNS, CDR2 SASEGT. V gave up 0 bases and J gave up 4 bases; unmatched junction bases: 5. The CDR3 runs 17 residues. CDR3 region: CASSEAIASGGADTQYF. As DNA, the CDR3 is TGTGCCAGCAGTGAAGCCATTGCTAGCGGGGGGGCAGATACGCAGTATTTT.

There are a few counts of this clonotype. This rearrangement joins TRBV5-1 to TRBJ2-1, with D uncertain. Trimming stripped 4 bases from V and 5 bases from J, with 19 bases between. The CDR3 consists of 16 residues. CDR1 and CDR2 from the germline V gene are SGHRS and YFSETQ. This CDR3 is CASSPGPTQDHNEQFF. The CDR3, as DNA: TGCGCCAGCAGCCCTGGACCAACCCAGGACCACAATGAGCAGTTCTTC.

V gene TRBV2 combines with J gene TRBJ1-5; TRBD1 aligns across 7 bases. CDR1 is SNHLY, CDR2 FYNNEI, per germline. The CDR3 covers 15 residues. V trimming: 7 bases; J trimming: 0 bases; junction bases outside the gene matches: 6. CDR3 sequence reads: CASTDRVNSNQPQHF. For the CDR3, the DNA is TGTGCCAGCACCGACAGGGTGAATAGCAATCAGCCCCAGCATTTT.

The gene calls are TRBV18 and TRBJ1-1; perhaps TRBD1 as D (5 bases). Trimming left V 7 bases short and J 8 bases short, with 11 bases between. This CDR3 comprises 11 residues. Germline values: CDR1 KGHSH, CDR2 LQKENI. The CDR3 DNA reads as TGTGCCAGCTTCTTCGGGGGGGAAGCTTTCTTT. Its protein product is CASFFGGEAFF.

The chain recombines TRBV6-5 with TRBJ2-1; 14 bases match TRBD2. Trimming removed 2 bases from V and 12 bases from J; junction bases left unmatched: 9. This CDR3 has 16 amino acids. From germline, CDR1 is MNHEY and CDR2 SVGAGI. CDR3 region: CASSYPGLAGEVVQFF. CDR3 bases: TGTGCCAGCAGTTACCCGGGACTAGCGGGAGAAGTTGTGCAGTTCTTC.

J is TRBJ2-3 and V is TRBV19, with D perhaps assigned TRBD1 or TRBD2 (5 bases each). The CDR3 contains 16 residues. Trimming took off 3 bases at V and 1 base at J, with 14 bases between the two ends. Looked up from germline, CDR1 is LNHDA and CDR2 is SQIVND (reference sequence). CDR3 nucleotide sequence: TGTGCCAGTAGTATGGGGGTATCCTCCGGCACAGATACGCAGTATTTT. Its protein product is CASSMGVSSGTDTQYF. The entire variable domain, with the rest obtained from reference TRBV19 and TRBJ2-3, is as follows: DGGITQSPKYLFRKEGQNVTLSCEQNLNHDAMYWYRQDPGQGLRLIYYSQIVNDFQKGDIAEGYSVSREKKESFPLTVTSAQKNPTAFYLCASSMGVSSGTDTQYFGPGTRLTVL.

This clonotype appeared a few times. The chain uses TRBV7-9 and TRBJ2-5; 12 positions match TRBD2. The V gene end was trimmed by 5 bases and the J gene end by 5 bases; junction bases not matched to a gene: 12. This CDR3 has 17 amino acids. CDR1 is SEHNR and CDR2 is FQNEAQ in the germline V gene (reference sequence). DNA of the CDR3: TGTGCCAGCAGCCAGGGGCGACTAGCGGGAGCGTTGGAGACCCAGTACTTC. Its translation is CASSQGRLAGALETQYF.

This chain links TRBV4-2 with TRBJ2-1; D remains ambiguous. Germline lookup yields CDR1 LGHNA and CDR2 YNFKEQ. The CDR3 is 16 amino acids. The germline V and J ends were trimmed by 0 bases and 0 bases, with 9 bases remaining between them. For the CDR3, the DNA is TGTGCCAGCAGCCAAGAGTTGCGCGGCTCCTACAATGAGCAGTTCTTC. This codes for CASSQELRGSYNEQFF.